Listed below are T cell receptor beta chains from one sample, sequenced in a study of cytomegalovirus exposure and HLA in healthy donors. This table comes from immunoSEQ multiplex PCR, and its TCRdb copy is limited to in-frame clones, with some not included. The profile shows approximately 120,000 clones, around four fifths of them singletons. Sequenced material: PBMCs. The receptors originated from a woman in her forties or fifties in good health and CMV-seropositive. Both conserved end residues are part of each CDR3. D genes are given only for firm matches. A clone size is listed for some rows: how often the clone was seen (once, few, many), or a class if it is expanded.

few	TRBV19	TRBD1	TRBJ1-1	TGTGCCAGTAGTTTTGGGACAGGGGAGGAAGCTTTCTTT	CASSFGTGEEAFF
-	TRBV29-1	TRBD2	TRBJ2-1	TGCAGCGCTAAAGCGGGAGGCAACTACAATGAGCAGTTCTTC	CSAKAGGNYNEQFF
-	TRBV2	-	TRBJ2-7	TGTGCCAGCCGGGTGGGGGAGGCATCCTACGAGCAGTACTTC	CASRVGEASYEQYF
-	TRBV21-1	-	TRBJ2-7	TGTGCCAGCAGTCCTCCTGAAGGCAGGGGCTACGAGCAGTACTTC	CASSPPEGRGYEQYF
-	TRBV7-3	TRBD1	TRBJ1-2	TGTGCCAGCAGTCTGGGACAGGGTCAGGGCTACACCTTC	CASSLGQGQGYTF
-	TRBV7-3	-	TRBJ1-6	TGTGCCAGCAGCTTAAACGGGGGGATGGGTTCACCCCTCCACTTT	CASSLNGGMGSPLHF
-	TRBV7-2	TRBD1	TRBJ2-2	TGTGCCAGCAGCCCCCCCGGGACAGTAAACACCGGGGAGCTGTTTTTT	CASSPPGTVNTGELFF
-	TRBV7-3	TRBD2	TRBJ2-1	TGTGCCAGCAGCCCCGGACTAGAGTCGGATGAGCAGTTCTTC	CASSPGLESDEQFF
once	TRBV2	TRBD2	TRBJ2-5	TGTGCCAGCAAAACTAGCGGGGGGGAGACCCAGTACTTC	CASKTSGGETQYF
-	TRBV4-3	-	TRBJ2-4	TGCGCCAGCAGCCAGATAGCTTCCCAAAACATTCAGTACTTC	CASSQIASQNIQYF
-	TRBV7-3	-	TRBJ2-1	TGTGCCAGCAGCTTATATCCGGGAGAGACAAATGAGCAGTTCTTC	CASSLYPGETNEQFF